Detailed here is one TCR beta chain. The antigen remains unidentified. These data belong to a study of cytomegalovirus exposure and HLA in healthy donors. Study results and limitations: At a 0.05 false discovery rate, a later analysis found around 15,000 TCR beta sequences to be associated with HLA alleles. What was likely a sequencing artifact was a cluster of highly shared sequence variants.

The PCR contained 60 Vbeta and 13 Jbeta primers. The table came from immunoSEQ multiplex PCR; TCRdb's copy has only in-frame clones and leaves some out. The repertoire holds about 190,000 clones, with roughly 80% as singletons. The V gene lost 7 bases and the J gene lost 3 bases, with 12 bases spanning the gap. Germline assignment: CDR1 ENHRY and CDR2 SYGVKD. The CDR3 extends over 13 amino acids. The sequencing sample was made of PBMCs. The receptor was derived from a man aged 45 to 65 in good health and CMV-seronegative. V is TRBV10-3 and J is TRBJ1-2, with a tentative D call TRBD1 (6 bases). CDR3 DNA: TGTGCCATCAACCAGGGGAATTACTATGGCTACACCTTC. Translation gives CAINQGNYYGYTF.